This T cell receptor (beta chain) stems from a study of tumor-infiltrating lymphocytes in primary liver carcinoma. The wider study: Enrolled patients were male and female, aged 30 to 69 years. The tumors, T1-T3 N0M0 lesions, were about 4.2 to 11 cm across. Study observations and caveats: Without sorting, CD4+ versus CD8+ T cell repertoires were not compared.

Remarks on this clonotype: Its specificity is unknown. This sequence may be a read error, since a much larger clone differs from it by one base.

A primer in the constant region served to generate TCR beta cDNA from approximately 500 ng of total RNA. A slightly modified ARM-PCR protocol with three nested multiplex PCR rounds produced these TCR beta libraries. Researchers ran the first two PCR rounds for 9 to 10 cycles each with TRBV1-TRBV30 forward primers and a C-beta reverse primer. From the multiplex PCR reads, TCRdb called clonotypes with MiXCR, one entry per CDR3 protein. The table has about 330,000 distinct CDR3 sequences, roughly 61% seen once. The study extracted blood RNA from unsorted whole blood and also extracted germline DNA. CDR1 ENHRY and CDR2 SYGVKD come from the germline V gene. This CDR3 has 13 amino acids.

The V call is TRBV10-3, the J call TRBJ2-1, with D maybe TRBD2 (6 bases). This receptor was taken from a man aged 35 to 55 with primary liver carcinoma and hepatitis B virus infection. The sequenced sample consisted of peripheral blood. Written as DNA, the CDR3 is TGTGCCATCGGTGAGTCGGAGGGAGTGGAGCAGTTCTTC. Protein product: CAIGESEGVEQFF.